Following are 24 T cell receptor beta chains from one sample sequenced in a study of CD8 T cells in Susac syndrome (dated by TCRdb to between 2019 and 2020). Library construction relied on the immunoSEQ multiplex PCR assay. RNA was extracted using the RNeasy kit, and about 0.45 to 1 microgram was reverse transcribed with random hexamers. The raw public data were reprocessed by TCRdb itself: fastp quality trimming at Q25, MiXCR clonotype calling, in-frame beta chains only. CDR3 protein sequences are deduplicated, and each keeps its most common genes and DNA. Counted in this sample were 180,000 or so distinct CDR3 sequences; over 90% of them appeared once. Clones ranked in the top ten supply roughly 0.094% of the sample. Sequencing used CD4+ T cells from PBMCs. The source of these receptors is a human donor with multiple sclerosis.

The rearrangement uses TRBV20-1 and TRBJ2-5; 14 nucleotides line up with TRBD2. V lost 3 bases, J lost 2 bases, and 20 bases stayed unmatched. Germline CDR1 DFQATT, CDR2 SNEGSKA (reference sequence). This CDR3 spans 21 amino acids. The CDR3 loop reads CSARWGKGLAGVRGLQETQYF. CDR3 coding DNA: TGCAGTGCTAGGTGGGGAAAGGGACTAGCGGGAGTTCGTGGACTACAAGAGACCCAGTACTTC.

The chain couples TRBV3-1 to TRBJ1-1; TRBD1 is a possible D gene (6 bases). Germline V gene data show CDR1 as LGHDT and CDR2 as YNNKEL (reference sequence). V was cut by 3 bases and J by 5 bases, with 13 bases left in between. The CDR3 has 14 amino acids. This CDR3 reads CASSHLTGSTEAFF. The CDR3 DNA reads TGTGCCAGCAGCCACCTCACAGGGAGTACTGAAGCTTTCTTT.

This rearrangement joins TRBV29-1 to TRBJ2-3; D uncertain. Germline V gene data show CDR1 as SQVTM and CDR2 as ANQGSEA. The CDR3 loop spans 13 amino acids. Trimming left V 3 bases short and J 2 bases short, with 9 bases between. The CDR3 is CSVETGPTDTQYF. CDR3 nucleotide sequence: TGCAGCGTTGAGACGGGCCCCACAGATACGCAGTATTTT.

The rearrangement uses TRBV5-1 and TRBJ2-7; D not certain. CDR3 length: 14 amino acids. The V gene's germline CDR1 is SGHRS and CDR2 YFSETQ. Deletions cut 0 bases from V and 3 bases from J, with 10 bases between. The CDR3 DNA reads as TGCGCCAGCAGCTTGGATGGCAGAGTCTACGAGCAGTACTTC. It yields the protein CASSLDGRVYEQYF.

The genes are TRBV29-1 and TRBJ2-7, with a weak D call TRBD2 (5 bases). V was clipped by 7 bases and J by 4 bases, with 20 bases between them. This CDR3 is built from 14 residues. Germline V gene lookup returns CDR1 SQVTM and CDR2 ANQGSEA. The CDR3 sequence: CSAQRTPDRYEQYF. The CDR3 nucleotides are TGCAGCGCCCAAAGGACTCCTGATCGTTACGAGCAGTACTTC.

This clonotype was seen once. The chain recombines TRBV14 with TRBJ2-7; 7 nucleotides line up with TRBD2. The V gene's germline CDR1 is SGHDN and CDR2 FVKESK. Losses at the gene ends were 2 bases for V and 3 bases for J; bases not matched to a gene: 4. This CDR3 is built from 14 residues. The DNA for the CDR3 is TGTGCCAGCAGCCAACTCGGCGGGAGCTACGAGCAGTACTTC. It codes for CASSQLGGSYEQYF.

V gene TRBV3-1 combines with J gene TRBJ1-6; TRBD1 might be the D (5 bases). The CDR3 spans 13 residues. The germline V gene encodes CDR1 LGHDT and CDR2 YNNKEL (reference sequence). Trimming took 3 bases from V and 14 from J, leaving 14 bases between them. The CDR3 is CASSHLPGGTLHF. In DNA form, the CDR3 reads TGTGCCAGCAGCCACCTCCCCGGGGGGACCCTCCACTTT.

The chain carries TRBV10-1 and TRBJ2-5; TRBD2 is a possible D gene (5 bases). Germline CDR1 is WNHNN and CDR2 is SYGVQD (reference sequence). V was trimmed by 2 bases and J by 7 bases, leaving 14 bases between them. The CDR3 contains 14 residues. The CDR3 region is CASSERGFGRTQYF. The CDR3, as DNA: TGCGCCAGCAGTGAGCGAGGCTTTGGGAGGACCCAGTACTTC.

Only one count was recorded for this clonotype. This chain joins TRBV5-1 and TRBJ1-6, with TRBD1 identical over 7 bases. Losses at the gene ends were 1 base for V and 10 bases for J; bases not matched to a gene: 8. This CDR3 contains 15 residues. Per the germline V gene, CDR1 is SGHRS and CDR2 is YFSETQ. As DNA, the CDR3 is TGCGCCAGCAGCTTGCCAGACAGGGTCGGATCACCCCTCCACTTT. Protein sequence: CASSLPDRVGSPLHF.

The chain recombines TRBV10-3 with TRBJ1-6; 10 nucleotides align to TRBD1. The CDR3 runs 14 residues. The germline CDR1 and CDR2 sequences are ENHRY and SYGVKD. V lost 6 bases to trimming and J lost 10 bases; unmatched junction nucleotides: 6. CDR3 in amino acids: CAIREGQGGSPLHF. CDR3 nucleotides: TGTGCCATCAGGGAAGGACAGGGGGGATCACCCCTCCACTTT.

V usage is TRBV20-1 and J usage is TRBJ2-7, with 7 nucleotides matching TRBD1. The germline gives CDR1 DFQATT, CDR2 SNEGSKA (reference sequence). Trimming took 4 bases from V and 6 from J; bases not matched to a gene: 12. This CDR3 is built from 14 residues. The CDR3 DNA follows: TGCAGTGCTAAACAGGGGCCCCCCCTGGGCGAGCAGTACTTC. Translated: CSAKQGPPLGEQYF.

This sequence joins TRBV6-5 and TRBJ2-7; tentatively, D is TRBD2 (5 bases). This CDR3 is built from 14 residues. The V and J ends lost 0 bases and 5 bases respectively, with 11 bases between them. The germline CDR1 and CDR2 sequences are MNHEY and SVGAGI. CDR3 sequence reads: CASSYSKRAHEQYF. As DNA, the CDR3 is TGTGCCAGCAGTTACTCGAAGAGGGCACACGAGCAGTACTTC.

The chain is built from TRBV15 and TRBJ1-5; 7 bases agree with TRBD1. With V trimmed by 1 base and J by 11 bases, 11 bases remained unmatched. The CDR3 covers 15 residues. Germline assignment: CDR1 LNHNV and CDR2 YYDKDF (reference sequence). The CDR3 loop reads CATSRAAQGSWSQHF. Written as DNA, the CDR3 is TGTGCCACCAGCAGAGCGGCACAGGGGAGTTGGTCCCAGCATTTT.

The chain combines TRBV20-1 with TRBJ1-2; D gene uncertain. There are 13 residues in the CDR3. Trimming removed 6 bases from V and 7 bases from J, with 18 bases in between. Per the germline V gene, CDR1 is DFQATT and CDR2 is SNEGSKA (reference sequence). The CDR3 sequence: CSARVLGGTGYTF. The CDR3 DNA follows: TGCAGTGCGCGGGTCCTTGGAGGTACTGGCTACACCTTC.

The rearrangement links TRBV29-1 to TRBJ1-2; D gene unclear. The CDR3 has 11 residues. Germline CDR1 and CDR2: SQVTM and ANQGSEA. Trimming left V 6 bases short and J 1 base short, with 6 bases between. Written as DNA, the CDR3 is TGCAGCGTATGGGATAACTATGGCTACACCTTC. Amino acids: CSVWDNYGYTF.

The V gene is TRBV3-1, the J gene TRBJ1-2; TRBD1 aligns across 9 bases. From germline, CDR1 is LGHDT and CDR2 YNNKEL (reference sequence). V lost 4 bases to trimming and J lost 4 bases; unmatched junction nucleotides: 10. CDR3 size: 16 residues. The CDR3, as DNA: TGTGCCAGCAGCCTCTCGTTGGGGACAGGGACCTATGGCTACACCTTC. Translation gives CASSLSLGTGTYGYTF.

The chain has TRBV12-3 or TRBV12-4 and TRBJ2-7, with a tentative D call TRBD1 (6 bases). CDR3 size: 14 residues. Between the trimmed V and J ends, which lost 7 bases and 1 base, there was a span of 14 bases. The DNA of the CDR3 is TGTGCCAGCACCATCAGACAGGATTCCTACGAGCAGTACTTC. Translation: CASTIRQDSYEQYF.

The rearrangement joins TRBV24-1 to TRBJ2-3, with D maybe TRBD2 (5 bases). Trimming took off 6 bases at V and 3 bases at J, with 15 bases between the two ends. The CDR3 is 15 residues long. The germline V gene encodes CDR1 KGHDR and CDR2 SFDVKD. CDR3 DNA: TGTGCCACCAGTCCGGCGCGGGTTAATACAGATACGCAGTATTTT. Translating gives CATSPARVNTDTQYF.

The chain combines TRBV4-2 with TRBJ1-3; the match to TRBD1 covers 12 bases. The trim removed 4 bases at V and 1 base at J, leaving 5 bases unmatched. The CDR3 covers 17 residues. The germline V gene has CDR1 LGHNA and CDR2 YNFKEQ. CDR3 loop: CASSPRDRGQSGNTIYF. The CDR3 bases are TGTGCCAGCAGCCCACGGGACAGGGGGCAATCTGGAAACACCATATATTTT.

The J gene is TRBJ1-2, the V gene TRBV29-1; D ambiguous. The CDR3 consists of 13 residues. Germline V CDR1 and CDR2: SQVTM, ANQGSEA. V was clipped by 4 bases and J by 0 bases, with 9 bases between them. The CDR3 DNA is TGCAGCGTTGGTGACGGTACTAACTATGGCTACACCTTC. Residues: CSVGDGTNYGYTF.

V gene TRBV30 combines with J gene TRBJ2-2; 9 nucleotides match TRBD2. The V segment lost 4 bases and the J segment 4 bases; nucleotides outside the gene matches: 1. Germline V gene data show CDR1 as GTSNPN and CDR2 as SVGIG (reference sequence). The length of the CDR3 is 13 residues. CDR3 in DNA: TGTGCCTGGACTAGCGGGGTCACCGGGGAGCTGTTTTTT. The encoded protein is CAWTSGVTGELFF.

V is TRBV7-2 and J is TRBJ2-1; D possibly uses TRBD1 or TRBD2 (5 bases each). V was shortened by 0 bases and J by 8 bases, with 8 bases between the two germline ends. This CDR3 comprises 13 residues. The germline CDR1 and CDR2 sequences are SGHTA and FQGNSA. The CDR3 sequence is CASSLAGTHEQFF. CDR3 nucleotides: TGTGCCAGCAGCTTAGCGGGGACGCATGAGCAGTTCTTC.

This clonotype showed up just once. This chain joins TRBV27 and TRBJ2-1; the D gene is possibly TRBD2 (6 bases). The CDR3 totals 15 residues. CDR1 is MNHEY, CDR2 SMNVEV, per germline (reference sequence). The V gene lost 6 bases and the J gene lost 7 bases, with 19 bases spanning the gap. The CDR3 region is CASRTSGWGTNEQFF. The CDR3 DNA is TGTGCCAGCAGGACAAGCGGGTGGGGTACTAATGAGCAGTTCTTC.

This clonotype was seen only once. The V call is TRBV29-1, the J call TRBJ2-3; unclear D gene. Germline CDR1 and CDR2: SQVTM and ANQGSEA. The CDR3 spans 12 residues. V was pared by 7 bases and J by 5 bases, with 13 bases between. The CDR3 region is CSAEAWKDTQYF. The CDR3 region has the DNA TGCAGCGCCGAGGCTTGGAAAGATACGCAGTATTTT.